This T cell receptor beta chain was identified during a study of shared clonotypes between healthy human individuals. The wider study: The composition of the donors was a couple of women and a few men aged 18 to 49.

CDR3 size: 15 residues. Germline V gene lookup returns CDR1 SGHTA and CDR2 FQGNSA. Trimming removed 5 bases from V and 7 bases from J; junction bases left unmatched: 9. Deep was the level used in running the assay. The genomic DNA of each subset was split evenly across several immunoSEQ plates. Only in-frame clones appear in the TCRdb table, and some are missing; sequencing was by immunoSEQ multiplex PCR. The sample lists 2 million to 2.5 million clones; about 95% were seen once. CD45RO-negative, CCR7-positively selected cells formed the naive CD8 fraction, excluding terminally differentiated effector memory CD45RA+ cells.

The sequenced material came from naive CD8+ T cells sorted from blood. This TCR came from a man aged 18 to 29 in good health. The gene calls are TRBV7-2 and TRBJ2-2, with 8 bases lining up with TRBD1. CDR3 loop: CASSPRRQGNGELFF. The CDR3 nucleotides read TGTGCCAGCAGCCCTCGCAGACAGGGGAACGGGGAGCTGTTTTTT.